These 12 T cell receptor beta chains were sequenced from one sample in a study of shared T cell receptors in the human thymus. This table comes from immunoSEQ multiplex PCR, and its TCRdb copy is limited to in-frame clones, with some not included. This table has hundreds of thousands of clones, around 87% appearing once. This sample also appeared in a second study, on human thymus T cells.

Sequenced material: thymocytes. These receptors came from a boy in the first two years of life with a congenital heart defect.

This chain links TRBV5-6 with TRBJ1-2, with 7 positions matching TRBD1. This CDR3 spans 15 amino acids. Germline V lookup: CDR1 SGHDT, CDR2 YYEEEE. After removal of 0 bases from V and 4 bases from J, the junction contained 6 bases not matched to a gene. CDR3 loop: CASSLAPGGSYGYTF. The CDR3 region has the DNA TGTGCCAGCAGCTTGGCCCCAGGGGGGAGCTATGGCTACACCTTC.

This sequence joins TRBV9 and TRBJ2-3; the match to TRBD2 covers 9 bases. The CDR3 runs 17 residues. V was pared by 0 bases and J by 7 bases, with 12 bases of the junction left unmatched. Germline V gene lookup returns CDR1 SGDLS and CDR2 YYNGEE. Here the CDR3 DNA reads TGTGCCAGCAGCGTAGAGGTGGGACTAGCTGAAATATATACGCAGTATTTT. As protein: CASSVEVGLAEIYTQYF. Complete variable domain (other parts from reference TRBV9 and TRBJ2-3): DSGVTQTPKHLITATGQRVTLRCSPRSGDLSVYWYQQSLDQGLQFLIQYYNGEERAKGNILERFSAQQFPDLHSELNLSSLELGDSALYFCASSVEVGLAEIYTQYFGPGTRLTVL.

The sample holds a few counts of this clone. The rearrangement links TRBV14 to TRBJ1-1, with D possibly being TRBD1 (6 bases). The CDR3 spans 15 residues. V lost 1 base, J lost 1 base, and 10 bases lay in between. Per the germline V gene, CDR1 is SGHDN and CDR2 is FVKESK. The CDR3 spells CASSQGRQANTEAFF. The CDR3 DNA follows: TGTGCCAGCAGCCAAGGGCGACAGGCGAACACTGAAGCTTTCTTT.

V usage is TRBV2 and J usage is TRBJ1-5, with 9 bases that match TRBD1. CDR1 is SNHLY and CDR2 is FYNNEI in the germline V gene. J gave up 2 bases and V 6 bases, and 11 bases lay outside the gene matches. The CDR3 consists of 17 residues. The CDR3 loop is CASSTGTGRLGNQPQHF. The CDR3, as DNA: TGTGCCAGCAGCACCGGGACAGGGAGATTAGGCAATCAGCCCCAGCATTTT. The full variable domain, with the rest looked up from reference TRBV2 and TRBJ1-5, is EPEVTQTPSHQVTQMGQEVILRCVPISNHLYFYWYRQILGQKVEFLVSFYNNEISEKSEIFDDQFSVERPDGSNFTLKIRSTKLEDSAMYFCASSTGTGRLGNQPQHFGDGTRLSIL.

The chain uses TRBV20-1 and TRBJ1-4; 8 bases are shared with TRBD1. Germline assignment: CDR1 DFQATT and CDR2 SNEGSKA (reference sequence). V was clipped by 3 bases and J by 14 bases; unmatched bases: 5. The CDR3 contains 11 residues. The DNA of the CDR3 is TGCAGTGCTAGTAGGTGGACAGGGCTGTTTTTT. It codes for CSASRWTGLFF.

The chain has TRBV11-3 and TRBJ1-1; D not certain. Trimming removed 1 base from V and 5 bases from J, with 11 bases in between. This CDR3 has 14 residues. Germline V lookup: CDR1 SGHNT, CDR2 YENEEA. The CDR3 loop is CASSLGDGRTEAFF. CDR3 nucleotide sequence: TGTGCCAGCAGCTTAGGGGATGGGAGGACTGAAGCTTTCTTT.

The chain combines TRBV4-3 with TRBJ2-2, with D possibly matching TRBD2 (6 bases). The CDR3 runs 16 residues. Trimming pared 0 bases from V and 7 bases from J, leaving 15 bases between. In germline, CDR1 is LGHNA, CDR2 YSLEER. The CDR3 DNA is TGCGCCAGCAGCCAAGAAGTGACGGAGGGCAGCGGGGAGCTGTTTTTT. Translation: CASSQEVTEGSGELFF.

This clone has a handful of counts. The same CDR3 is also encoded by other DNA sequences in this sample. The CDR3 is CASSPAGPNYGYTF. The CDR3 DNA reads as TGTGCCAGCTCACCGGCGGGACCTAACTATGGCTACACCTTC. This chain uses TRBV18 with TRBJ1-2; possibly TRBD1 for D (5 bases). V was shortened by 3 bases and J by 0 bases, with 8 bases between the two germline ends. There are 14 residues in the CDR3. Looked up from germline, CDR1 is KGHSH and CDR2 is LQKENI.

The chain joins TRBV5-1 to TRBJ1-3; D is possibly TRBD1 (5 bases). Between the trimmed V and J ends, which lost 4 bases and 0 bases, there was a span of 11 bases. The CDR3 runs 15 residues. Germline values: CDR1 SGHRS, CDR2 YFSETQ. The CDR3 coding sequence is TGCGCCAGCAGCACGGACACGGACTCTGGAAACACCATATATTTT. This sequence encodes CASSTDTDSGNTIYF. Filled out from reference TRBV5-1 and TRBJ1-3, the complete variable domain reads KAGVTQTPRYLIKTRGQQVTLSCSPISGHRSVSWYQQTPGQGLQFLFEYFSETQRNKGNFPGRFSGRQFSNSRSEMNVSTLELGDSALYLCASSTDTDSGNTIYFGEGSWLTVV.

The chain uses TRBV5-1 and TRBJ2-2, with 8 bases lining up with TRBD2. The CDR3 sequence is 15 residues long. The V and J ends lost 2 bases and 2 bases, in that order; junction bases with no gene match: 2. CDR1 SGHRS and CDR2 YFSETQ come from the germline V gene. CDR3 residues: CASSLAGVNTGELFF. CDR3 bases: TGCGCCAGCAGCTTAGCGGGAGTCAACACCGGGGAGCTGTTTTTT.

This clone was observed a single time. The rearrangement uses TRBV7-9 and TRBJ2-5; TRBD2 matches 12 bases. Germline-derived CDR1 and CDR2 are SEHNR and FQNEAQ (reference sequence). After removal of 1 base from V and 4 bases from J, the junction contained 1 base not matched to a gene. The CDR3 length is 15 residues. In DNA form, the CDR3 reads TGTGCCAGCAGCTTAGGACTAGCGGGAGTAGAGACCCAGTACTTC. This encodes CASSLGLAGVETQYF.

J is TRBJ2-5 and V is TRBV4-1; D is possibly TRBD1 (6 bases). Per germline, CDR1 MGHRA and CDR2 YSYEKL. V dropped 0 bases and J dropped 1 base, with 15 bases sitting between them. The CDR3 has 17 amino acids. DNA of the CDR3: TGCGCCAGCAGCCAAGAAGGTTTGGGGGACACCCAAGAGACCCAGTACTTC. Protein sequence: CASSQEGLGDTQETQYF.